The entry that follows covers one T cell receptor beta chain sequence. This receptor's antigen is unknown. No clone much larger than this one lies a single base away; base qualities are absent. The cohort was made up of several hundred healthy bone marrow donors. Cohort members were all nominally healthy when sampled, although unrecorded immune exposures were likely present. The donor was CMV seronegative and was included in the group of a few hundred seronegative cohort members. A peripheral blood sample was provided by each donor, and peripheral blood mononuclear cells were used for TCR beta sequencing. Genomic DNA extraction from the blood cell samples was performed with the Qiagen DNeasy Blood Extraction Kit. The data belong to a study of cytomegalovirus exposure and HLA in healthy donors (dated by TCRdb to 2016 to 2017). As for the study more broadly: According to an earlier analysis of a few hundred of the donors, 150 million to 200 million T cells yielded some 110 million unique TCR beta sequences and 250 to 350 Gb of sequence data. Approximately 330 gigabases of sequencing data and approximately 92 million unique TCR sequences made up an early release that covered some 640 HLA-typed donors. The genetic ancestry cluster associated with self-reported Caucasian donors included about 81% of the roughly 410 genotyped donors. The study aimed to test whether cataloging public T cell receptors could reveal signatures of past pathogen exposure. The study used immunosequencing to profile the T cell repertoires of 666 subjects and linked those repertoires to cytomegalovirus serostatus. Besides the first cohort of approximately 710 subjects, a separate validation cohort made up of around 120 different subjects was used. To predict cytomegalovirus infection status, the study brought together high-throughput TCR immunosequencing, statistical association of individual TCRs with disease status, and machine learning. A later analysis re-examined previously published TCR beta repertoires from roughly 720 donors and added high-resolution HLA genotyping to investigate patterns of TCR occurrence. Rather than drawing on any new phenotypic data, the later analysis identified candidate immune exposures from TCR beta sequences and the way those sequences occurred across donors. An earlier analysis of 500 to 750 of the donors applied high-throughput TCR beta sequencing to assess whether each TCR beta V gene segment acted as functional or pseudogenic. Donor age, sex, ethnicity and CMV serostatus were compiled alongside the repertoire data. A later genetic analysis used genome-wide SNP genotypes for about three fifths of the 666 donors, treating that subset as a discovery cohort. Every repertoire in the discovery cohort had been generated on one and the same sequencing platform. HLA typing included class I and class II loci at four-digit resolution. The number of donors typed differed by locus, with about 629-640 for A, B, C, DRB1 and DQB1, roughly 520 for DQA1, over 600 for DPA1, and approximately 470 for DPB1. Four or five DR-DQ haplotypes were handled as single units for association and clustering, since linkage in the cohort was strong. Across around 400 genotyped donors of the cohort, an average of roughly 230,000 unique TCR beta nucleotide sequences per donor were sequenced, and roughly 18% of those sequences were non-productive. Broad study findings and their caveats: Some IMGT-functional V segments, including TRBV6-2 and TRBV6-3, could not be told apart with the 87-base-pair reads, so those segments were excluded. In vitro tests confirmed that three of the cytomegalovirus-associated TCR beta chains recognize cytomegalovirus antigens. Specific HLA alleles were associated with roughly 16,000 TCR beta sequences at a false discovery rate of 0.05 in a later analysis. A later analysis found that most CMV-associated TCR beta chains appeared HLA-restricted, with HLA associations seemingly driven largely by CMV exposure. Correlated functional status among segregating V segments might reflect linkage disequilibrium, but an unknown experimental factor could not be ruled out. In a later analysis, the rate of TCR association differed among HLA loci, with DRB1 alleles having the most associated TCRs and HLA-C alleles having the fewest. An earlier analysis of approximately 590 of the donors showed that most TCR beta V segments appeared in productive rearrangements either about 87% or about 30% of the time, which broadly matched IMGT annotations. Because HLA typing was missing for some donors at each locus, association tests included only the typed subset. A total of 164 TCR beta chains were listed by the study as associated with cytomegalovirus. A later analysis found that HLA-associated TCR beta chains were more clonally expanded and had lower generation probabilities than equally common non-associated chains. According to a later analysis, parvovirus B19, influenza, CMV and Epstein-Barr virus appeared linked to several top co-occurrence clusters. The authors suggested that the approach could potentially be extended to other disease states and immunological phenotypes. Cytomegalovirus status was reported to be diagnosed by the classifier with high specificity and sensitivity in both the original and validation cohorts. Strong co-occurrence of HLA alleles, especially DR and DQ, made assigning TCR associations to individual alleles difficult. A later genetic analysis reported fewer N-insertions in productive TCRs among donors in an Asian-associated ancestry cluster than the approximately 700-donor mean. The presence/absence analyses assumed that sequencing depth was roughly uniform across donors, and that assumption may not be true. A further reported finding was that TCR beta sequences accurately predicted the HLA-A and HLA-B alleles for most subjects in the first cohort. Only TCR beta chains were sequenced in this cohort, and the absence of alpha or paired-chain data limited detectable features. CMV serostatus was the only immune exposure information available for the cohort. The earlier analysis of around 600 of the donors excluded some 15 rarely observed V segments, including chromosome 9 orphons, because counts were too low. Most TCR sequences were observed very rarely across donors, whereas some public TCRs were present in many individuals. V-gene and J-gene trimming of TCR beta chains was associated with a missense DCLRE1C variant in a later genetic analysis, and the association was replicated in an independent cohort. A cluster of highly shared sequence variants was judged likely to represent a technical artifact of the sequencing pipeline.

The CDR3 spans 14 residues, from the cysteine through the phenylalanine. CDR3 DNA only is kept here, 42 bases in frame from base 1. The germline V gene yields SGHDN for CDR1 and FVKESK for CDR2. Trimming costs V 1 base and J 4 bases, and their ends lie 5 bases apart. The library came from the immunoSEQ multiplex PCR assay. For the multiplex PCR, a mixture combining 60 forward primers for TCR Vbeta segments and 13 reverse primers for TCR Jbeta segments was used. A multiplex PCR assay on genomic DNA amplified the CDR3 region of rearranged TCR beta genes. Amplified TCR beta libraries were sequenced as 87-base-pair reads on the Illumina HiSeq System. Concerning the study's data processing: A later analysis counted 65 million to 90 million unique TCR beta chains across the 650 to 700 repertoires, and some 11 million of these chains were shared by at least two donors. To remove PCR and sequencing errors, raw reads were error-corrected and collapsed into unique sequences using a nearest-neighbor algorithm that merged closely related sequences. V, D and J gene segments were assigned by aligning CDR3 sequences to IMGT reference sequences. For a sequence to be retained, a match of at least six nucleotides to both a V gene segment and a J gene segment was required. Rearrangements were called productive when the CDR3 lacked stop codons and stayed in frame with V and J; all others were non-productive. Following IMGT convention, CDR3 was defined as the stretch from the second conserved V-encoded cysteine up to the conserved J-encoded phenylalanine. Sequences without an unambiguous match to a single V gene segment were excluded from the earlier analysis of about 600 of the donors. An earlier analysis of 500 to 700 of the donors classified V segments as functional when productive rearrangements were above 56.7% and as segregating when the standard deviation between donors was above 5%. A statistical classification framework was developed to diagnose cytomegalovirus status using the catalog of TCR beta chain sequences. In a later analysis, V and J genes were assigned by comparing TCR nucleotide sequences against IMGT/GENE-DB human TR gene sequences. A later analysis assigned CDR3 sequences and most-parsimonious VDJ recombination scenarios with the TCRdist pipeline. In a later analysis, each TCR beta chain was defined by its CDR3 amino acid sequence together with its V-gene family, and reads lacking a unique V-gene family were excluded. In a later analysis, 500 to 700 highly shared, low-generation-probability nucleotide sequences were removed to address suspected cross-contamination and a sequencing artifact. A later analysis calculated a clonal expansion index for each public chain from normalized within-repertoire ranks of inferred template counts. In a later analysis, generation probabilities were computed with a VDJ recombination model fitted to out-of-frame rearrangements, and the resulting probabilities were checked against IGoR. In a later analysis, TCR-TCR, TCR-HLA and TCR-CMV co-occurrence was scored with hypergeometric tests, and a repertoire-size bias correction was applied to TCR pairs. False discovery rates were estimated in a later analysis by permuting HLA or CMV assignments 20 times. A later analysis grouped co-occurring TCRs with DBSCAN, adding TCRdist sequence similarity when clustering within HLA-allele-positive subsets. Repertoires with fewer than 30,000 or more than 120,000 public chains, plus five repertoires with anomalous nucleotide sharing, were excluded from co-occurrence clustering. In TCRdb, the immuneACCESS table is reduced to in-frame sequences with V and J assigned. These tables do not hold every clone; where another copy was compared, an unresolved V gene accounts for under half, and the others remain unexplained. That table supplies the V and J calls and clone size; D and trimming were determined from the DNA. Recorded for this sample are about 200,000 clones; around three quarters of them occurred a single time. The ten biggest clones cover roughly 1.9% of the sample.

The chain employs TRBV14 and TRBJ2-6, with the D gene call left open. Sequencing used PBMCs. The receptor's source is a woman in her thirties in good health and CMV-seronegative. The CDR3 in this case is CASSQGLGANVLTF. DNA sequence: TGTGCCAGCAGCCAAGGTCTGGGGGCCAACGTCCTGACTTTC.